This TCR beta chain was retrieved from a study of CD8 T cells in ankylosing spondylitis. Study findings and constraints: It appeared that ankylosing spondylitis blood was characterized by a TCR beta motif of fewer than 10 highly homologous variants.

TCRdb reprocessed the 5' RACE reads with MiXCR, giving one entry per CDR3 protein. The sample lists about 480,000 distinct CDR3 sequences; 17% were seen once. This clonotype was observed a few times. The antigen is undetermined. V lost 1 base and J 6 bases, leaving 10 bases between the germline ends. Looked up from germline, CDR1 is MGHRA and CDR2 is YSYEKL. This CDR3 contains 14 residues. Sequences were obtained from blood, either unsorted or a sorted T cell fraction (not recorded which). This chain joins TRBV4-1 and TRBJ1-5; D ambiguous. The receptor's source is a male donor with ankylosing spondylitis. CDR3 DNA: TGCGCCAGCAGCCAAGGTCCTTCCGGTCAGCCCCAGCATTTT. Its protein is CASSQGPSGQPQHF.